The T cell receptor beta chain described here comes from a study of T cell responses to AZD1222 COVID-19 vaccine. Regarding this clone: Its antigen is still unknown.

Overall study results and limits: Among spike-specific TCRs, nearly half reportedly target unmutated variant regions. An increase in Spike-specific TCR breadth and depth was observed after two AZD1222 doses. There were repertoire samples only from the period after the peak T cell response. Seropositivity was recorded at baseline in only 6 or 7 AZD1222 recipients.

The CDR3 runs to 15 residues. V lost 3 bases and J lost 5, with 13 bases in between. Germline V gene sequence: CDR1 MNHNS, CDR2 SASEGT. Only in-frame clones appear in the TCRdb table, and some are missing; sequencing was by immunoSEQ multiplex PCR. This table has 75,000 to 90,000 clones, 85% to 95% appearing once. The clonotype comes from an adult in good health. The material sequenced was peripheral blood, taken on day 0 of AZD1222 vaccination. The chain joins TRBV6-1 to TRBJ1-4, with D possibly being TRBD1 (5 bases). The CDR3, as DNA: TGTGCCAGCAGTGACGGGGGGACCCAAAATGAAAAACTGTTTTTT. It yields the protein CASSDGGTQNEKLFF.